Following are 27 T cell receptor beta chains from one sample sequenced in a study of cytomegalovirus exposure and HLA in healthy donors. PCR primers comprised 60 Vbeta and 13 Jbeta primers. Measured with immunoSEQ multiplex PCR; TCRdb has only the in-frame clones, and not every one. This table holds around 65,000 clones, around 77% found once. The sample comprised PBMCs. These receptors originate from a woman in her 30s in good health and CMV-seronegative.

This chain joins TRBV28 and TRBJ1-5; 8 bases are shared with TRBD1. Germline values: CDR1 MDHEN, CDR2 SYDVKM. The CDR3 loop spans 15 amino acids. J lost 8 bases, V lost 7 bases, and 13 bases had no gene match. The CDR3 spells CASMGAGGMVEPQHF. CDR3 nucleotide sequence: TGTGCCAGCATGGGGGCAGGGGGCATGGTAGAGCCCCAGCATTTT.

The chain joins TRBV2 to TRBJ2-7; TRBD2 is a possible D gene (5 bases). The V gene lost 7 bases and the J gene lost 2 bases, with 15 bases spanning the gap. This CDR3 contains 14 residues. Germline values: CDR1 SNHLY, CDR2 FYNNEI. The CDR3 bases are TGTGCCAGCACCATTTTACTAGACCCCTACGAGCAGTACTTC. This translates into CASTILLDPYEQYF.

This clone was detected once. This chain connects TRBV18 to TRBJ2-7, with TRBD2 identical over 8 bases. CDR1 and CDR2 from the germline V gene are KGHSH and LQKENI. CDR3 length: 15 amino acids. The trim removed 4 bases at V and 0 bases at J, leaving 5 bases unmatched. The CDR3 DNA reads TGTGCCAGCTCACAACCCGGGACTAGCTCCTACGAGCAGTACTTC. Encoded protein: CASSQPGTSSYEQYF.

This clone was detected once. The V gene is TRBV11-2, the J gene TRBJ2-3; TRBD1 matches 11 bases. This CDR3 spans 15 amino acids. Germline CDR1 and CDR2: SGHAT and FQNNGV. Trimming at V came to 5 bases and at J to 5 bases, leaving 6 bases not matched to a gene. The chain's CDR3 is CASSPDRGQLDTQYF. The CDR3 bases are TGTGCCAGCAGCCCGGACAGGGGGCAACTAGATACGCAGTATTTT.

The J gene is TRBJ1-1, the V gene TRBV18, with TRBD1 matching 11 bases. The germline gives CDR1 KGHSH, CDR2 LQKENI. V dropped 8 bases and J dropped 5; count of bases not matched to a gene: 13. The CDR3 has 16 residues. CDR3 nucleotide sequence: TGTGCCAGCCCTCATCGAGTGGACAGGGGGCGTACTGAAGCTTTCTTT. This codes for CASPHRVDRGRTEAFF.

This clone was counted a few times. Other DNA sequences in the same sample also yield this CDR3. The rearrangement links TRBV10-1 to TRBJ2-7; 8 nucleotides match TRBD1. Per the germline V gene, CDR1 is WNHNN and CDR2 is SYGVQD (reference sequence). This CDR3 contains 15 residues. V trimming: 2 bases; J trimming: 0 bases; junction bases outside the gene matches: 3. CDR3 loop: CASSEGTGRSYEQYF. The CDR3 nucleotides are TGCGCCAGCAGTGAGGGGACAGGCCGCTCCTACGAGCAGTACTTC.

The chain is built from TRBV1 and TRBJ1-1; whether TRBD1, the table's D call, matches the DNA was not checked. TRBV1 is labeled a pseudogene. This CDR3 region has 16 residues. In DNA, the CDR3 is TGCACCAGCAGCCGCCGGGACAGGGCTATGAACACTGAAGCTTTCTTT. As protein: CTSSRRDRAMNTEAFF.

The J gene is TRBJ1-1, the V gene TRBV6-5; no firm D call. There are 12 residues in the CDR3. Trimming removed 4 bases at V and 7 bases at J, with 10 bases between. Per the germline V gene, CDR1 is MNHEY and CDR2 is SVGAGI. The CDR3 here is CASSLTGFEAFF. The CDR3 coding sequence is TGTGCCAGCAGTTTGACGGGGTTTGAAGCTTTCTTT.

The V and J genes are TRBV5-1 and TRBJ1-6; 7 nucleotides agree with TRBD1. Germline V gene data show CDR1 as SGHRS and CDR2 as YFSETQ. V was pared by 5 bases and J by 9 bases, with 2 bases of the junction left unmatched. This CDR3 contains 12 residues. The CDR3 here is CASRTGISPLHF. The CDR3 DNA reads TGCGCCAGCAGGACAGGGATTTCACCCCTCCACTTT.

The rearrangement uses TRBV7-9 and TRBJ1-1; unclear D gene. Germline-derived CDR1 and CDR2 are SEHNR and FQNEAQ (reference sequence). This CDR3 contains 13 residues. Trimming cost V 5 bases and J 2 bases, with 9 bases left between them. CDR3 loop: CASSPSVNTEAFF. CDR3 DNA sequence: TGTGCCAGCAGCCCCTCAGTCAACACTGAAGCTTTCTTT.

The chain joins TRBV29-1 to TRBJ1-2; TRBD1 is a possible D gene (5 bases). V lost 4 bases and J 5 bases, leaving 14 bases between the germline ends. Germline assignment: CDR1 SQVTM and CDR2 ANQGSEA. The CDR3 has 13 amino acids. The chain's CDR3 is CSVASGLGYGYTF. The CDR3 DNA is TGCAGCGTTGCCTCGGGACTGGGTTATGGCTACACCTTC.

The chain carries TRBV28 and TRBJ1-5; weak D call: TRBD1 (6 bases). With 4 bases removed from V and 7 bases from J, the gap between germline ends came to 8 bases. Germline V gene sequence: CDR1 MDHEN, CDR2 SYDVKM. The CDR3 is 12 amino acids. The DNA for the CDR3 is TGTGCCAGCAGTTATCAGGGGCAGCCCCAGCATTTT. Translation gives CASSYQGQPQHF. Looking up the rest from reference TRBV28 and TRBJ1-5 gives the full variable domain: DVKVTQSSRYLVKRTGEKVFLECVQDMDHENMFWYRQDPGLGLRLIYFSYDVKMKEKGDIPEGYSVSREKKERFSLILESASTNQTSMYLCASSYQGQPQHFGDGTRLSIL.

A single count supports this clone. This chain links TRBV5-6 with TRBJ1-2, with 8 bases identical to TRBD1. J gave up 4 bases and V 3 bases, and 11 bases lay outside the gene matches. From germline, CDR1 is SGHDT and CDR2 YYEEEE. The CDR3 loop spans 16 amino acids. CDR3 bases: TGTGCCAGCAGCTCTGGTCCGGGACAGGAGTTCTATGGCTACACCTTC. Translating gives CASSSGPGQEFYGYTF.

This clone was counted only a few times. The V gene is TRBV28, the J gene TRBJ1-5, with D possibly matching TRBD1 (5 bases). The CDR3 length is 15 residues. Germline assignment: CDR1 MDHEN and CDR2 SYDVKM. The V and J ends lost 5 bases and 6 bases respectively, with 17 bases between them. Here the CDR3 DNA reads TGTGCCAGCAGTACCGGAACAGGTTTGGCTCAGCCCCAGCATTTT. Its translation: CASSTGTGLAQPQHF.

The chain recombines TRBV29-1 with TRBJ2-3, with TRBD1 matching 10 bases. The CDR3 contains 15 residues. J gave up 2 bases and V 6 bases, and 8 bases lay outside the gene matches. Germline CDR1 SQVTM, CDR2 ANQGSEA. For the CDR3, the DNA is TGCAGCGTCCCGGACAGGGGGGATATCACAGATACGCAGTATTTT. As protein: CSVPDRGDITDTQYF.

In its sample, this clone was seen a few times. The V gene is TRBV30, the J gene TRBJ2-2, with 12 bases lining up with TRBD2. The CDR3 runs to 14 residues. Germline V gene data show CDR1 as GTSNPN and CDR2 as SVGIG (reference sequence). V lost 3 bases and J lost 7; bases outside the gene matches: 3. The CDR3 DNA sequence: TGTGCCTGGAGGAGGACTAGCGGGAACGGGGAGCTGTTTTTT. It encodes CAWRRTSGNGELFF.

The V gene is TRBV30, the J gene TRBJ1-1, with unresolved D. V was pared by 4 bases and J by 10 bases, with 13 bases between. Germline lookup yields CDR1 GTSNPN and CDR2 SVGIG (reference sequence). The CDR3 has 11 residues. The CDR3 protein is CAWNSQRTAFF. CDR3 coding DNA: TGTGCCTGGAACTCCCAACGTACAGCTTTCTTT.

The chain links TRBV25-1 to TRBJ1-5; no clear D. The CDR3 is 14 residues long. Germline V lookup: CDR1 MGHDK, CDR2 SYGVNS. The V and J ends lost 5 bases and 7 bases respectively, with 15 bases between them. CDR3 DNA sequence: TGTGCCAGCAGTTCGTTCGGGGAGTACCAGCCCCAGCATTTT. Protein sequence: CASSSFGEYQPQHF.

J is TRBJ2-5 and V is TRBV6-1; perhaps TRBD2 as D (6 bases). The CDR3 consists of 12 residues. Trimming stripped 8 bases from V and 7 bases from J, with 14 bases between. Germline V CDR1 and CDR2: MNHNS, SASEGT. Here the CDR3 DNA reads TGTGCCAGCGTTGCAGGGAGGAGGACCCAGTACTTC. Its protein product is CASVAGRRTQYF.

The rearrangement joins TRBV2 to TRBJ2-5; D unclear. CDR1 SNHLY and CDR2 FYNNEI come from the germline V gene. The CDR3 runs 11 residues. Trimming cost V 8 bases and J 0 bases, with 4 bases left between them. The CDR3 is CASEYQETQYF. As DNA, the CDR3 is TGTGCCAGCGAGTACCAAGAGACCCAGTACTTC.

The CDR3 here is CASSPYIYRGYF. Written as DNA, the CDR3 is TGTGCCAGCAGCCCTTACATCTACAGGGGTTATTTT. The chain joins TRBV5-8 to TRBJ1-3; 7 nucleotides line up with TRBD1. CDR1 is SGHTS, CDR2 YDEGEE, per germline. The CDR3 length is 12 residues. Trimming took 4 bases from V and 16 from J; bases not matched to a gene: 11.

In nucleotides, the CDR3 is TGTGCCAGCAGTTTGATGAGAAATCAGCCCCAGCATTTT. It codes for CASSLMRNQPQHF. The J gene is TRBJ1-5, the V gene TRBV27; D not resolved. The CDR3 totals 13 residues. In germline, CDR1 is MNHEY, CDR2 SMNVEV (reference sequence). Trimming cost V 3 bases and J 4 bases, with 7 bases left between them.

The rearrangement joins TRBV28 to TRBJ2-3; TRBD2 agrees at 8 bases. The CDR3 is 13 amino acids. Unmatched junction bases numbered 6, after V lost 11 bases and J lost 2 bases. CDR1 is MDHEN, CDR2 SYDVKM, per germline. The CDR3 region is CASQAGDTDTQYF. The CDR3 DNA reads as TGTGCCTCCCAAGCGGGGGACACAGATACGCAGTATTTT.

The chain links TRBV7-2 to TRBJ2-3; 7 positions agree with TRBD2. After removal of 6 bases from V and 2 bases from J, the junction contained 5 bases not matched to a gene. CDR3 size: 14 residues. CDR1 and CDR2 (germline): SGHTA, FQGNSA. The CDR3 protein is CASRSTSATDTQYF. The DNA of the CDR3 is TGTGCCAGCAGGAGCACTAGCGCCACAGATACGCAGTATTTT.

A remark on this clone: Relative to the germline gene, one junction end is altered; a read error may explain this. The chain carries TRBV7-7 and TRBJ2-7, with 8 nucleotides matching TRBD2. Looked up from germline, CDR1 is SSHAT and CDR2 is FNYEAQ (reference sequence). CDR3 length: 15 amino acids. Written as DNA, the CDR3 is TGTGCTAGCAGCCTCCGGGATAGCGGGAACTACGAGCAGTACTTC. This sequence encodes CASSLRDSGNYEQYF.

The J gene is TRBJ1-3, the V gene TRBV18; 8 bases agree with TRBD1. V was pared by 2 bases and J by 6 bases, with 6 bases of the junction left unmatched. The CDR3 contains 15 residues. The V gene's germline CDR1 is KGHSH and CDR2 LQKENI. The CDR3: CASSPVTGEENTIYF. The CDR3, as DNA: TGTGCCAGCTCACCAGTGACAGGGGAGGAAAACACCATATATTTT.

The V gene is TRBV5-6, the J gene TRBJ2-1; TRBD1 might be the D (5 bases). The V and J ends lost 4 bases and 7 bases respectively, with 12 bases between them. CDR1 SGHDT and CDR2 YYEEEE come from the germline V gene. The CDR3 covers 13 residues. DNA for the CDR3: TGTGCCAGCAGCAGGGGTCCACAAAATGAGCAGTTCTTC. Its protein product is CASSRGPQNEQFF.